These 8 T cell receptor beta chains came from one sample sequenced in a study of cytomegalovirus exposure and HLA in healthy donors. TCRdb's copy holds only in-frame clones and misses some; the assay was immunoSEQ multiplex PCR. Among 300,000 or so clones listed, roughly 86% were seen once. The sequenced material came from PBMCs. The source is a young man in good health and CMV-seronegative.

V gene TRBV6-5 combines with J gene TRBJ1-3, with 7 bases lining up with TRBD1. The CDR3 has 14 amino acids. The germline V gene encodes CDR1 MNHEY and CDR2 SVGAGI. Trimming removed 6 bases from V and 5 bases from J; junction bases left unmatched: 7. Written as DNA, the CDR3 is TGTGCCAGCAGATTCGGACAGGAGAGAAACACCATATATTTT. Translation gives CASRFGQERNTIYF.

This clone was seen only a few times. The chain is built from TRBV6-6 and TRBJ1-6, with 10 bases aligning to TRBD1. Germline-derived CDR1 and CDR2 are MNHNY and SVGAGI (reference sequence). V gave up 2 bases and J gave up 8 bases; unmatched junction bases: 3. The CDR3 extends over 15 amino acids. The CDR3 loop reads CASSYPGTGDSPLHF. The CDR3 region has the DNA TGTGCCAGCAGTTACCCCGGGACAGGGGATTCACCCCTCCACTTT.

CDR3 DNA: TGTGCCAGCAGTTTAAGGTCGGGACAAAGGGGATGGACTGAAGCTTTCTTT. It encodes CASSLRSGQRGWTEAFF. The rearrangement links TRBV27 to TRBJ1-1; TRBD1 might be the D (6 bases). Germline values: CDR1 MNHEY, CDR2 SMNVEV (reference sequence). The germline V and J ends were trimmed by 2 bases and 5 bases, with 21 bases remaining between them. The CDR3 consists of 17 residues.

This chain links TRBV4-3 with TRBJ1-4, with 8 bases identical to TRBD1. Germline assignment: CDR1 LGHNA and CDR2 YSLEER. Trimming at V came to 4 bases and at J to 4 bases, leaving 14 bases not matched to a gene. This CDR3 comprises 18 residues. The CDR3 here is CASSPQILSGQVNEKLFF. CDR3 coding DNA: TGCGCCAGCAGCCCACAGATCCTTTCGGGACAGGTTAATGAAAAACTGTTTTTT.

The chain links TRBV7-2 to TRBJ2-7; 10 positions match TRBD1. CDR1 is SGHTA, CDR2 FQGNSA, per germline. Losses at the gene ends were 5 bases for V and 4 bases for J; bases not matched to a gene: 11. The CDR3 loop spans 16 amino acids. DNA for the CDR3: TGTGCCAGCAGCGCCGGGACAGGGGTTTTTACGTACGAGCAGTACTTC. Amino acid sequence: CASSAGTGVFTYEQYF.

The V call is TRBV5-6, the J call TRBJ2-3; possible D gene TRBD1, 5 bases. The germline gives CDR1 SGHDT, CDR2 YYEEEE. The CDR3 consists of 15 residues. Between the trimmed V and J ends, which lost 0 bases and 2 bases, there was a span of 10 bases. The CDR3 loop reads CASSLDRGLTDTQYF. Written as DNA, the CDR3 is TGTGCCAGCAGCTTGGATAGGGGCCTCACAGATACGCAGTATTTT.

The V call is TRBV2, the J call TRBJ2-1; 10 bases are a match to TRBD1. This CDR3 spans 16 amino acids. CDR1 and CDR2 (germline): SNHLY, FYNNEI. The V and J ends lost 6 bases and 3 bases, in that order; junction bases with no gene match: 8. CDR3 nucleotides: TGTGCCAGCAGCGCTGGGACAGGGGACAGCTACAATGAGCAGTTCTTC. Translated: CASSAGTGDSYNEQFF.

In this sample, this clone turned up a few times. The rearrangement uses TRBV6-1 and TRBJ2-7; D not resolved. The CDR3 totals 11 residues. Between the trimmed V and J ends, which lost 6 bases and 4 bases, there was a span of 7 bases. Germline V CDR1 and CDR2: MNHNS, SASEGT. CDR3 in DNA: TGTGCCAGCAGGCACAGTTACGAGCAGTACTTC. Its translation: CASRHSYEQYF.